Following are 21 T cell receptor beta chains from one sample sequenced in a study of blood T cell repertoires in COVID-19. Clones were sequenced by immunoSEQ multiplex PCR, and TCRdb holds only the in-frame ones, with some missing. The sample lists about 29,000 clones; roughly 90% were seen once. Specimen: peripheral blood. The receptors were sampled from a human donor with active COVID-19. The donor label of this sample is uncertain.

CDR3 DNA sequence: TGTGCCAGCTCACCGTTTGGTCTCGCAGGGATCTATGGCTACACCTTC. It specifies CASSPFGLAGIYGYTF. J is TRBJ1-2 and V is TRBV18; D possibly corresponds to TRBD1 (5 bases). The germline V gene encodes CDR1 KGHSH and CDR2 LQKENI. V shed 3 bases and J shed 4 bases, with 18 bases lying between them. The CDR3 sequence is 16 residues long.

This clone has just one count. The V and J genes are TRBV7-2 and TRBJ2-3; 7 bases match TRBD2. This CDR3 has 15 residues. V lost 1 base to trimming and J lost 4 bases; unmatched junction nucleotides: 5. The germline CDR1 and CDR2 sequences are SGHTA and FQGNSA. The CDR3 region has the DNA TGTGCCAGCAGCTTAGGGGGGGGGATGGCAGATACGCAGTATTTT. Residues: CASSLGGGMADTQYF.

The J gene is TRBJ1-5, the V gene TRBV6-1; D ambiguous. Trimming cost V 1 base and J 0 bases, with 10 bases left between them. The CDR3 spans 16 residues. Germline assignment: CDR1 MNHNS and CDR2 SASEGT. The chain's CDR3 is CASSEVSFYSNQPQHF. The CDR3 DNA follows: TGTGCCAGCAGTGAAGTATCTTTCTATAGCAATCAGCCCCAGCATTTT.

The chain has TRBV7-2 and TRBJ2-7; 8 nucleotides align to TRBD2. The CDR3 runs to 14 residues. Germline values: CDR1 SGHTA, CDR2 FQGNSA. V gave up 4 bases and J gave up 3 bases; unmatched junction bases: 5. As DNA, the CDR3 is TGTGCCAGCAGCTCTACTAGCGGAGGCTACGAGCAGTACTTC. It translates to CASSSTSGGYEQYF. Filled out from reference TRBV7-2 and TRBJ2-7, the complete variable domain reads GAGVSQSPSNKVTEKGKDVELRCDPISGHTALYWYRQSLGQGLEFLIYFQGNSAPDKSGLPSDRFSAERTGGSVSTLTIQRTQQEDSAVYLCASSSTSGGYEQYFGPGTRLTVT.

V usage is TRBV27 and J usage is TRBJ1-1, with TRBD1 matching 10 bases. This CDR3 contains 14 residues. V trimming: 6 bases; J trimming: 4 bases; junction bases outside the gene matches: 5. From germline, CDR1 is MNHEY and CDR2 SMNVEV (reference sequence). CDR3 in DNA: TGTGCCAGCAGCCCGGGACAGGGGTCCACTGAAGCTTTCTTT. This translates into CASSPGQGSTEAFF.

The chain employs TRBV5-5 and TRBJ2-7, with D unresolved. V lost 4 bases and J 3 bases, leaving 11 bases between the germline ends. CDR3 size: 13 residues. In germline, CDR1 is SGHKS, CDR2 YYEKEE (reference sequence). The chain's CDR3 is CASSPTPDYEQYF. The CDR3 DNA reads TGTGCCAGCAGCCCGACACCGGACTACGAGCAGTACTTC.

This clone was seen only once. The chain has TRBV6-5 and TRBJ1-6; tentative D call: TRBD1 (5 bases). V was cut by 5 bases and J by 11 bases, with 16 bases left in between. This CDR3 is built from 14 residues. Germline V CDR1 and CDR2: MNHEY, SVGAGI. The CDR3 sequence is CASSIGGVGAPLHF. The CDR3 DNA follows: TGTGCCAGCAGTATTGGAGGGGTAGGTGCACCCCTCCACTTT.

The chain carries TRBV19 and TRBJ2-7; the D gene is possibly TRBD1 (5 bases). The CDR3 runs 14 residues. The V gene's germline CDR1 is LNHDA and CDR2 SQIVND (reference sequence). V was cut by 6 bases and J by 3 bases, with 15 bases left in between. The CDR3, as DNA: TGTGCCAGTAGCCGGTTGGACACCAACTACGAGCAGTACTTC. It specifies CASSRLDTNYEQYF.

The chain couples TRBV28 to TRBJ2-1; 9 bases line up with TRBD2. CDR1 and CDR2 from the germline V gene are MDHEN and SYDVKM. V lost 5 bases, J lost 7 bases, and 6 bases stayed unmatched. The CDR3 is 14 residues long. The CDR3 is CASSRLAVFNEQFF. The CDR3 region has the DNA TGTGCCAGCAGTAGACTAGCGGTCTTTAATGAGCAGTTCTTC.

This chain connects TRBV10-1 to TRBJ2-7, with 9 bases matching TRBD1. Trimming cost V 8 bases and J 1 base; bases outside gene matches: 6. The CDR3 consists of 14 residues. Germline values: CDR1 WNHNN, CDR2 SYGVQD (reference sequence). The chain's CDR3 is CASQRGTGSYEQYF. CDR3 coding DNA: TGCGCCAGCCAACGGGGGACAGGGTCCTACGAGCAGTACTTC.

V gene TRBV5-1 combines with J gene TRBJ2-2, with 9 bases fitting TRBD2. This CDR3 has 15 amino acids. The junction had 3 bases not matched to a gene; V was cut back by 4 bases and J by 2 bases. Germline V CDR1 and CDR2: SGHRS, YFSETQ. For the CDR3, the DNA is TGCGCCAGCAGCCCTGGGACTAGCAACACCGGGGAGCTGTTTTTT. Encoded protein: CASSPGTSNTGELFF. The variable domain in full, completed from reference TRBV5-1 and TRBJ2-2, reads KAGVTQTPRYLIKTRGQQVTLSCSPISGHRSVSWYQQTPGQGLQFLFEYFSETQRNKGNFPGRFSGRQFSNSRSEMNVSTLELGDSALYLCASSPGTSNTGELFFGEGSRLTVL.

This chain joins TRBV28 and TRBJ1-3; D uncertain. Germline CDR1 and CDR2: MDHEN and SYDVKM. There are 14 residues in the CDR3. Trimming removed 1 base from V and 0 bases from J, with 4 bases in between. The CDR3 nucleotides read TGTGCCAGCAGTTTATCAGACTCTGGAAACACCATATATTTT. The encoded protein is CASSLSDSGNTIYF.

V usage is TRBV19 and J usage is TRBJ2-3, with D possibly being TRBD2 (5 bases). Per the germline V gene, CDR1 is LNHDA and CDR2 is SQIVND (reference sequence). The germline V and J ends were trimmed by 7 bases and 0 bases, with 11 bases remaining between them. The CDR3 is 14 amino acids. CDR3 region: CASKAGPSTDTQYF. The CDR3 bases are TGTGCCAGTAAGGCGGGCCCTAGCACAGATACGCAGTATTTT.

The chain is built from TRBV11-3 and TRBJ2-7; 7 bases are shared with TRBD2. The CDR3 runs 13 residues. V gave up 4 bases and J gave up 3 bases; unmatched junction bases: 3. CDR1 and CDR2 from the germline V gene are SGHNT and YENEEA. For the CDR3, the DNA is TGTGCCAGCAGCTCTCTAGCGGACTACGAGCAGTACTTC. Its translation: CASSSLADYEQYF.

This clone has only a few counts. The chain uses TRBV4-2 and TRBJ1-4; D may be TRBD1 (6 bases). This CDR3 comprises 18 residues. The germline gives CDR1 LGHNA, CDR2 YNFKEQ. V was shortened by 0 bases and J by 7 bases, with 21 bases between the two germline ends. CDR3 nucleotide sequence: TGTGCCAGCAGCCAAGACCCCCCGATGGGGGGGCAGGCTGAAAAACTGTTTTTT. Amino acids: CASSQDPPMGGQAEKLFF.

The chain is built from TRBV9 and TRBJ2-1; TRBD2 might be the D (5 bases). The germline V gene encodes CDR1 SGDLS and CDR2 YYNGEE. Trimming removed 1 base from V and 9 bases from J, with 8 bases in between. The CDR3 consists of 12 residues. The CDR3 bases are TGTGCCAGCAGCGTATACGCGGGTGAGCAGTTCTTC. This encodes CASSVYAGEQFF.

This chain links TRBV10-3 with TRBJ2-3, with D tentatively TRBD2 (5 bases). Trimming left V 0 bases short and J 5 bases short, with 6 bases between. The V gene's germline CDR1 is ENHRY and CDR2 SYGVKD. The CDR3 has 13 amino acids. The CDR3 DNA sequence: TGTGCCATCAGTGAGTCAGGACTAGATACGCAGTATTTT. Translation: CAISESGLDTQYF.

The J gene is TRBJ2-2, the V gene TRBV18; 7 nucleotides match TRBD2. The CDR3 runs to 21 residues. Germline V CDR1 and CDR2: KGHSH, LQKENI. The J segment lost 6 bases and the V segment lost 0 bases, leaving 22 bases of the junction unmatched. CDR3 bases: TGTGCCAGCTCACCACCGACTGCGGCATGGTTCTCGCGGGAGCTCCCCGGGGAGCTGTTTTTT. It codes for CASSPPTAAWFSRELPGELFF.

The chain joins TRBV3-1 (or the pseudogene TRBV3-2) to TRBJ1-3; D remains unclear. Germline CDR1 LGHDT, CDR2 YNNKEL (reference sequence). The length of the CDR3 is 15 residues. Trimming took 5 bases from V and 4 from J, leaving 15 bases between them. DNA of the CDR3: TGTGCCAGCAGCTCCTCGGCCGGGGTAGGAAACACCATATATTTT. The encoded protein is CASSSSAGVGNTIYF.

The chain uses TRBV27 and TRBJ2-7; tentative D call: TRBD1 (6 bases). Germline CDR1 is MNHEY and CDR2 is SMNVEV (reference sequence). The CDR3 is 14 amino acids. V lost 2 bases to trimming and J lost 3 bases, with 11 bases between them. The CDR3 region has the DNA TGTGCCAGCAGTTTACGCAGGGGCGGCTACGAGCAGTACTTC. Translating it yields CASSLRRGGYEQYF.

The chain has TRBV18 and TRBJ2-1; D gene unclear. V gave up 2 bases and J gave up 11 bases, with 10 bases separating them. This CDR3 has 12 residues. From germline, CDR1 is KGHSH and CDR2 LQKENI. CDR3 region: CASSPAERKQFF. The CDR3 DNA reads TGTGCCAGCTCACCAGCCGAGCGTAAGCAGTTCTTC.